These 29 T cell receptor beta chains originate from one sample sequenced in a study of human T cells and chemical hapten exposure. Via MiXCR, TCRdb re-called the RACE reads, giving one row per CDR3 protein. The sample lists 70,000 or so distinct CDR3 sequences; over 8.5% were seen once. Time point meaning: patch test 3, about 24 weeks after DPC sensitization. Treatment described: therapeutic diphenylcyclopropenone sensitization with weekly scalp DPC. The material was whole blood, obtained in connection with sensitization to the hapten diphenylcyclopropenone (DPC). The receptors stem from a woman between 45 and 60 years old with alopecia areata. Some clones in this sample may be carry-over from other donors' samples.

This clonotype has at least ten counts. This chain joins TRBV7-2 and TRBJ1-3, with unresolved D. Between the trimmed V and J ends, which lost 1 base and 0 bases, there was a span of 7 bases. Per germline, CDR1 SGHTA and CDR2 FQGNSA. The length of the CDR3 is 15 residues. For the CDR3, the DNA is TGTGCCAGCAGCTTAGTCCTCGGCTCTGGAAACACCATATATTTT. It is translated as CASSLVLGSGNTIYF.

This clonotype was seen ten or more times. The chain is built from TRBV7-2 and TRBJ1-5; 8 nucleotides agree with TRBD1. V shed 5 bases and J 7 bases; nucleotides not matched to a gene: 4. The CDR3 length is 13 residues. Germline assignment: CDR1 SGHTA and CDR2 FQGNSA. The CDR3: CASSNDRGQPQHF. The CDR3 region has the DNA TGTGCCAGCAGCAATGACAGGGGACAGCCCCAGCATTTT.

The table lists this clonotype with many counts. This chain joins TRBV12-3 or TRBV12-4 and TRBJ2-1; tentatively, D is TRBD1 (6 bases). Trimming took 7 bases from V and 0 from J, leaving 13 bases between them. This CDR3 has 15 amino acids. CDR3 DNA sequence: TGTGCCAGCACTCCCGACAGGAGCTCCTACAATGAGCAGTTCTTC. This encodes CASTPDRSSYNEQFF.

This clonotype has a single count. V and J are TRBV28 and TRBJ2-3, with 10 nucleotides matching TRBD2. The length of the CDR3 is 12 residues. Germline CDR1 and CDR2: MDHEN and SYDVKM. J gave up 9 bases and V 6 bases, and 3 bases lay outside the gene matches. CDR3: CASRAAGGTQYF. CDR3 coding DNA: TGTGCCAGCAGGGCAGCGGGAGGGACGCAGTATTTT.

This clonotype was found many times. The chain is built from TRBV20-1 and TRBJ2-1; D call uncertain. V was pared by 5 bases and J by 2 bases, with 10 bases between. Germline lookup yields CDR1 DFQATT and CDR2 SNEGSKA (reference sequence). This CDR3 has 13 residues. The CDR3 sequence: CSALALAYNEQFF. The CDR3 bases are TGCAGTGCTTTGGCTTTGGCCTACAATGAGCAGTTCTTC.

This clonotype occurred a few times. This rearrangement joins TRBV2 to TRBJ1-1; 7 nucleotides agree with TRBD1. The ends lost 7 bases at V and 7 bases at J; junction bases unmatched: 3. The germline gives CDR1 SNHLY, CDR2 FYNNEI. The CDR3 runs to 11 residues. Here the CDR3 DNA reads TGTGCCAGCAAGCGGGACAGTGAAGCTTTCTTT. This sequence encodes CASKRDSEAFF.

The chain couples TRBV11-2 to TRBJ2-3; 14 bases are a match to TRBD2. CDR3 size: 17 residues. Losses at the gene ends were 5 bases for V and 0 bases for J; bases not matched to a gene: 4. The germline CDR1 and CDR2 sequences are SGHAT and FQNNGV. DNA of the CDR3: TGTGCCAGCAGCCTGGGACTAGCGGGGGCTAGCACAGATACGCAGTATTTT. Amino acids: CASSLGLAGASTDTQYF.

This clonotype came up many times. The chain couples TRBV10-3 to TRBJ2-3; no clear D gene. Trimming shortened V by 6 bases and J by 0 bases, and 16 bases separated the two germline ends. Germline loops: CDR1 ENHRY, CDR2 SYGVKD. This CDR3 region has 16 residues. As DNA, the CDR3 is TGTGCCATCAGCGAAACAGTGAAATCTAGCACAGATACGCAGTATTTT. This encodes CAISETVKSSTDTQYF.

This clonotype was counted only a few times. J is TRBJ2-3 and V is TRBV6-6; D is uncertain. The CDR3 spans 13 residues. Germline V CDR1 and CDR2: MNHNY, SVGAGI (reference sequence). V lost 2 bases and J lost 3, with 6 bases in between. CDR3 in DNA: TGTGCCAGCAGTTACCCGCCGACAGATACGCAGTATTTT. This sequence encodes CASSYPPTDTQYF.

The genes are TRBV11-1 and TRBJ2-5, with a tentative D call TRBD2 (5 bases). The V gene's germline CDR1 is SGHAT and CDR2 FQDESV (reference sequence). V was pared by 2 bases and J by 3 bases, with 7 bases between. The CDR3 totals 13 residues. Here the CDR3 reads CASSLNGKETQYF. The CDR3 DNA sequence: TGTGCCAGCAGCTTAAACGGGAAAGAGACCCAGTACTTC.

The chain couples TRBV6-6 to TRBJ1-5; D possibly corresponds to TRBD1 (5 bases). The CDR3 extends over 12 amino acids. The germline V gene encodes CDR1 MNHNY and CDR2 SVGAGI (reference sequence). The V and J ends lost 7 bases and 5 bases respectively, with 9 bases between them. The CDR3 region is CASKLGDQPQHF. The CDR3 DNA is TGTGCCAGCAAGCTGGGGGATCAGCCCCAGCATTTT.

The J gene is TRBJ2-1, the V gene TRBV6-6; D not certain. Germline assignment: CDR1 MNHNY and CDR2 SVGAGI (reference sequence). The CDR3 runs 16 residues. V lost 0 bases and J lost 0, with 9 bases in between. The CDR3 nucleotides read TGTGCCAGCAGTTACTCGTGGCCCAGCTCCTACAATGAGCAGTTCTTC. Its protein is CASSYSWPSSYNEQFF.

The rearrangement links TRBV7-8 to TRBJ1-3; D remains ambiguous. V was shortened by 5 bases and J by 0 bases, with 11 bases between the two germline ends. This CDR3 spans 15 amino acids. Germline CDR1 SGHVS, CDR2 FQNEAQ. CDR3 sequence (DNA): TGTGCCAGCAGCCCCTGGACGGGCTCTGGAAACACCATATATTTT. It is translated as CASSPWTGSGNTIYF.

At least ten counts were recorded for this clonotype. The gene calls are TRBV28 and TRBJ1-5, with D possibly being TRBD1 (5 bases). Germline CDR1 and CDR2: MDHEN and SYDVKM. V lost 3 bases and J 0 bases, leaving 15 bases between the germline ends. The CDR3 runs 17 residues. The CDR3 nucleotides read TGTGCCAGCAGTTTTTATCGACAGACCGCTAGCAATCAGCCCCAGCATTTT. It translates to CASSFYRQTASNQPQHF.

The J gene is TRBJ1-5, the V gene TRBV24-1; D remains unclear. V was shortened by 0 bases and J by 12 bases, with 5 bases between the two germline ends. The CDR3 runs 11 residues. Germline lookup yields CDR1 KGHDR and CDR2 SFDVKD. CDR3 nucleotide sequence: TGTGCCACCAGTGATTTGACAGTCCAGCATTTT. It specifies CATSDLTVQHF.

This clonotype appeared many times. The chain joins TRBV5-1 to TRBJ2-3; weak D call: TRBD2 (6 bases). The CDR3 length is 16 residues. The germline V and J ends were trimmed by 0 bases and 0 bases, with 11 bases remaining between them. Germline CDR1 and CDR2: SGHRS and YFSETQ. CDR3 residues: CASSLGRASSTDTQYF. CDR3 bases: TGCGCCAGCAGCTTGGGGAGGGCATCTAGCACAGATACGCAGTATTTT.

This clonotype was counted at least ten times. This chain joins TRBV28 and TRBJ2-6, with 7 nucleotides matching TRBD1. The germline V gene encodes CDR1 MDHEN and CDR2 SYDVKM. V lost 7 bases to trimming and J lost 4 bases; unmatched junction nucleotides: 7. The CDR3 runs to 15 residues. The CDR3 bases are TGTGCCAGCACCCCGACAGGGACGGGGGCCAACGTCCTGACTTTC. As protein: CASTPTGTGANVLTF.

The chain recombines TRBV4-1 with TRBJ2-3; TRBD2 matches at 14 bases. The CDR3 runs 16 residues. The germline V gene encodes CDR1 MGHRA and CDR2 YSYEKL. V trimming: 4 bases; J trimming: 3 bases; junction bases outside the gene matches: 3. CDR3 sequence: CASSLGTSGSTDTQYF. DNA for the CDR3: TGCGCCAGCAGCCTTGGGACTAGCGGGAGTACAGATACGCAGTATTTT.

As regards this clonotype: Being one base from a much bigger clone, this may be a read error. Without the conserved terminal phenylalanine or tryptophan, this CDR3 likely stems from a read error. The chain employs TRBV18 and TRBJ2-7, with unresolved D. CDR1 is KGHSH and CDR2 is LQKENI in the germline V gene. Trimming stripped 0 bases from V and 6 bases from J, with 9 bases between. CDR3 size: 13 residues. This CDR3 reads CASSPPGPGEQYY. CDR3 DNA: TGTGCCAGCTCACCACCTGGACCCGGCGAGCAGTACTAC.

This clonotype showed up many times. The DNA for the CDR3 is TGTGCCAGCAGAATTGGGGCCAACGTCCTGACTTTC. Protein: CASRIGANVLTF. This chain joins TRBV11-2 and TRBJ2-6; D gene ambiguous. The CDR3 consists of 12 residues. The V and J ends lost 6 bases and 3 bases respectively, with 3 bases between them. Germline lookup yields CDR1 SGHAT and CDR2 FQNNGV.

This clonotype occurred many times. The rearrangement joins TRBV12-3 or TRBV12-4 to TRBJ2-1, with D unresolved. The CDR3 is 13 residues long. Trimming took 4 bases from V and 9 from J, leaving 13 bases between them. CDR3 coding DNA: TGTGCCAGCAGTTCTCTACGTACTCCTGAGCAGTTCTTC. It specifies CASSSLRTPEQFF.

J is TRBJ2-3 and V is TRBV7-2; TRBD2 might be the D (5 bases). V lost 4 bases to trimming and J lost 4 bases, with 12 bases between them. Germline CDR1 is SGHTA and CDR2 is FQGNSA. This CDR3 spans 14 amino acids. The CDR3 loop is CASSSGLLADTQYF. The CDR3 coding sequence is TGTGCCAGCAGCTCAGGACTTCTCGCAGATACGCAGTATTTT.

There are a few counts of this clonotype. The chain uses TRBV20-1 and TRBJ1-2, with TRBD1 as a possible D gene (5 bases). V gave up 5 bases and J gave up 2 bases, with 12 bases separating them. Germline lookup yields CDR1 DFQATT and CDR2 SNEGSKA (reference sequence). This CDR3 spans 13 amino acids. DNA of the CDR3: TGCAGTGCTTTCCCCGGGACGAACTATGGCTACACCTTC. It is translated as CSAFPGTNYGYTF.

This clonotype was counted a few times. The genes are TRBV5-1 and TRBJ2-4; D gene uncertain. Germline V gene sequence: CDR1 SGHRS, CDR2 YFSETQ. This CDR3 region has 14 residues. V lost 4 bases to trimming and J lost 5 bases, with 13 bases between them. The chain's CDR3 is CASSVANRENIQYF. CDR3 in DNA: TGCGCCAGCAGCGTCGCTAATCGGGAAAACATTCAGTACTTC.

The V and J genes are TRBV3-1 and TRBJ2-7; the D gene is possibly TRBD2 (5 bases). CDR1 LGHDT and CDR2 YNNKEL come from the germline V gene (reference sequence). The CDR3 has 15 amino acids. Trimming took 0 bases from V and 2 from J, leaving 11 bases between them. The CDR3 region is CASSQDRGWTYEQYF. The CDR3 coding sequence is TGTGCCAGCAGCCAAGATCGGGGTTGGACCTACGAGCAGTACTTC.

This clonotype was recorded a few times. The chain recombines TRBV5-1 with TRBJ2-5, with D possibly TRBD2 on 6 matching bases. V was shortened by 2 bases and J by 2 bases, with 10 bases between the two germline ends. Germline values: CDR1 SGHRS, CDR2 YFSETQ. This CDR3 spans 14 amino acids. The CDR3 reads CASSLLRDQETQYF. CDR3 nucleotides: TGCGCCAGCAGCTTATTGCGGGATCAAGAGACCCAGTACTTC.

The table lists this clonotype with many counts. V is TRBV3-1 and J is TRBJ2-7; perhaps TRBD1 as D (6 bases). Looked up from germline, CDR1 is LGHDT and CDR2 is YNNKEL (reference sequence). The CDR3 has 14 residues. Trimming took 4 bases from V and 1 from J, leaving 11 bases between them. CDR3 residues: CASSLRTGSYEQYF. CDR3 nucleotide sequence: TGTGCCAGCAGCCTACGTACAGGGTCCTACGAGCAGTACTTC.

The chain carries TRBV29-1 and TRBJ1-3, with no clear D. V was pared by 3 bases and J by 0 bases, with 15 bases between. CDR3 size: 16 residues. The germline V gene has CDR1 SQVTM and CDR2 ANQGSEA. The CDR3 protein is CSVELQGLLSGNTIYF. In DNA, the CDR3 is TGCAGCGTTGAGTTACAAGGGCTCCTCTCTGGAAACACCATATATTTT.

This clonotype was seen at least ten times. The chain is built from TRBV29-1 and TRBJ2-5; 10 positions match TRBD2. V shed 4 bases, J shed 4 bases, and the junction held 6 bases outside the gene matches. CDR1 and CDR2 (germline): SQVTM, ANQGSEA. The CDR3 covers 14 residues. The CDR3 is CSVVGAGGGETQYF. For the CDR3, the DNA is TGCAGCGTTGTGGGAGCGGGAGGGGGAGAGACCCAGTACTTC.